A selection of T cell receptor beta chains follows, all from one sample in a study of graft-versus-host responses after intestinal transplantation. For these receptors, no antigen is known. Assay: immunoSEQ multiplex PCR; the TCRdb copy retains only in-frame clones and omits some. The sample lists 130,000 or so clones, around nine tenths seen once, with roughly 0.15% in the top ten. This specimen consisted of unstimulated CD4+ T cells sorted from spleen or lymph node cells, obtained before intestinal transplant. The receptor set was obtained from a human donor who received an intestinal transplant. CDR3s leave out the opening cysteine and the closing phenylalanine or tryptophan. A D gene is named only where the DNA matches it firmly.

CDR3 length,D gene,V gene,J gene,CDR3 protein
10,TRBD1,TRBV9,TRBJ1-1,ASSSGGSEAF
10,NA,TRBV6-1,TRBJ2-5,ASSEFSDTQY
12,NA,TRBV11-2,TRBJ2-3,ASSLDLATDTQY
14,NA,TRBV9,TRBJ1-1,ASGPRGGDTNTEAF
13,NA,TRBV5-6,TRBJ1-1,ASSSRGFRDTEAF
14,TRBD1,TRBV5-8,TRBJ1-5,ASRRPGQTSNQPQH
10,TRBD1,TRBV2,TRBJ2-7,ASSAGQGVQY
14,NA,TRBV30,TRBJ1-4,AWSVHLRVLNEKLF
14,TRBD1,TRBV9,TRBJ1-5,ASSPRQGKGNQPQH
13,TRBD1,TRBV25-1,TRBJ1-6,ASRPGGAHNSPLH
15,NA,TRBV18,TRBJ1-3,ASSPQDVWSSGNTIY
11,NA,TRBV23-1,TRBJ1-2,ASSQSRRVRDT
12,NA,TRBV6-5,TRBJ1-6,ASSYSEGMSPLH
13,TRBD2,TRBV9,TRBJ2-2,ASSVDARGGGELF
12,NA,TRBV5-1,TRBJ2-3,ASSPGGGTDTQY
12,NA,TRBV5-1,TRBJ1-2,ASSWMDGNYGYT
14,NA,TRBV5-4,TRBJ1-2,ASTYGQGPYVYGYT
11,NA,TRBV11-3,TRBJ2-7,ASSTVSRFEQY
14,NA,TRBV5-5,TRBJ1-2,ASSSDAGTKIYGYT
13,NA,TRBV9,TRBJ1-4,ASSVSVTVNEKLF
14,TRBD2,TRBV9,TRBJ2-1,ASSAVMTSVHNEQF
15,TRBD2,TRBV10-2,TRBJ2-7,ASSESRLAGGQYEQY
12,TRBD1,TRBV7-2,TRBJ1-2,ASSLAQGAQGYT